The T cell receptor beta chain described here comes from a study of cytomegalovirus exposure and HLA in healthy donors. Turning to the study itself: In terms of ancestry, the Caucasian-associated cluster contained roughly 81% of the approximately 400 genotyped donors.

It was with 60 Vbeta and 13 Jbeta primers that the PCR ran. Using immunoSEQ multiplex PCR, the repertoire was profiled, and TCRdb retains in-frame clones only, with some absent. The profile shows approximately 160,000 clones, around 85% of them singletons. With respect to this clone: Its antigen is as yet unknown.

Regarding the study as a whole: Donors were assumed by presence/absence analyses to have roughly uniform sequencing depth. Segments of the TCR beta V type were, in most cases, productive about 90% or about 30% of the time in an earlier analysis.

This CDR3 contains 12 residues. Germline V gene sequence: CDR1 SNHLY, CDR2 FYNNEI. Trimming removed 4 bases from V and 6 bases from J, with 6 bases in between. Material: PBMCs. This receptor was identified in a human donor in good health. The chain combines TRBV2 with TRBJ2-2; D uncertain. CDR3 nucleotides: TGTGCCAGCAGTGTCCAGTCCGGGGAGCTGTTTTTT. Residues: CASSVQSGELFF.